This paragraph covers one T cell receptor (beta chain) sequence. A read error is possible here, since a much larger clone lies one base away. This sample is part of a study of blood T cells in healthy people across ages. The second PCR ran about 6 to 11 cycles with a sample-barcoded 5' primer and J-beta primers. TCRdb re-analysed the 5' RACE reads in MiXCR, keeping a single row per CDR3 protein. This sample yields about 1.7 million distinct CDR3 sequences, of which 28% are seen a single time; 7.7% belongs to the top ten. The sequence came from a woman in her twenties or thirties in good health. The sample was blood.

CDR3 DNA: TGCGCCAGCAGCCAAGGGTGGACTAGCGGTTTTCAAAGCTCCCACGAGCAGTACTTC. It yields the protein CASSQGWTSGFQSSHEQYF. The chain joins TRBV4-3 to TRBJ2-7, with TRBD2 matching 10 bases. This CDR3 comprises 19 residues. Germline V gene data show CDR1 as LGHNA and CDR2 as YSLEER.